This T cell receptor (beta chain) was sequenced for a study of blood T cell repertoires in COVID-19. Across the study: Specimens from acute and convalescent COVID-19 originated in the United States, Italy and Spain. In each case, the material was cDNA or gDNA derived from T cells, B-cell-depleted T cells, or PBMCs.

Germline V gene sequence: CDR1 MNHEY, CDR2 SVGAGI. There are 14 residues in the CDR3. Trimming cost V 6 bases and J 10 bases, with 16 bases left between them. Method: immunoSEQ multiplex PCR; TCRdb's copy keeps in-frame clones and lacks some. This sample has tens of thousands of clones, with about nine tenths found just once. The TCR originated in a woman of 80 years or more with active or convalescent COVID-19. V is TRBV6-5 and J is TRBJ1-6, with D possibly being TRBD1 (6 bases). Sequenced material: peripheral blood. CDR3 protein: CASRKRGLDSPLHF. DNA for the CDR3: TGTGCCAGCAGAAAAAGGGGGTTGGACTCACCCCTCCACTTT.